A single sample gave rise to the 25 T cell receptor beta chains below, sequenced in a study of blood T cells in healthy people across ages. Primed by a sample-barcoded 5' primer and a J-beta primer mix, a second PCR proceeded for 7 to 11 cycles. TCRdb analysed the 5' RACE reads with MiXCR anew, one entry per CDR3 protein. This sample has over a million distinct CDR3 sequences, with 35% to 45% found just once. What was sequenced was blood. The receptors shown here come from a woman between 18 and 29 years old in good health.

The CDR3 DNA is TGTGCCAGCAGTTTTAAACAAAAAGACAATGAGCAGTTCTTC. Its protein product is CASSFKQKDNEQFF. This chain uses TRBV12-3 or TRBV12-4 with TRBJ2-1; no reliable D call. The CDR3 runs 14 residues. The germline V and J ends were trimmed by 3 bases and 5 bases, with 11 bases remaining between them.

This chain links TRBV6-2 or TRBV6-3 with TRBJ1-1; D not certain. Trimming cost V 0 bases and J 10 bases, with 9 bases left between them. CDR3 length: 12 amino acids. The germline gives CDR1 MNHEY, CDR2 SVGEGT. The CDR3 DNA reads TGTGCCAGCAGTTACTCTCGGCTCGGAGCTTTCTTT. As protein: CASSYSRLGAFF.

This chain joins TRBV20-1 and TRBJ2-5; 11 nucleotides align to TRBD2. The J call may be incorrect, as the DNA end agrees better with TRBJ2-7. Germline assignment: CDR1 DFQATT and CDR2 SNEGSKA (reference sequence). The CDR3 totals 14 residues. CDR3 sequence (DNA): TGCAGTGCTAGGACTAGCGGGAATGGCTACGAGCAGTACTTC. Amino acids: CSARTSGNGYEQYF.

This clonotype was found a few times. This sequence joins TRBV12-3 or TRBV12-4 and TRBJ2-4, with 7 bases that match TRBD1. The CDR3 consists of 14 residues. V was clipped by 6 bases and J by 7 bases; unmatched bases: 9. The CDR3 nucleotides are TGTGCCAGCAGCCGGAGTGCAGGGGGTAACATTCAGTACTTC. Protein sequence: CASSRSAGGNIQYF.

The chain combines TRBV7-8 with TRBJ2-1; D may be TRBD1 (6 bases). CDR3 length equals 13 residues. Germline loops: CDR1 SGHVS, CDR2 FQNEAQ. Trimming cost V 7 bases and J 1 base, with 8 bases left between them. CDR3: CASTRGSYNEQFF. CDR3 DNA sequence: TGTGCCAGCACGAGGGGGTCCTACAATGAGCAGTTCTTC.

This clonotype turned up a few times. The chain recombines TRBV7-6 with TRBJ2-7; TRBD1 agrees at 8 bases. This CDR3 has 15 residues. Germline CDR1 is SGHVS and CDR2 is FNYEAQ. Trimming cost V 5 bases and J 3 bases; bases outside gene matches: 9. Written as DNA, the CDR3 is TGTGCCAGCAGCCCCGAGCCGGGACAGGTCTACGAGCAGTACTTC. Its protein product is CASSPEPGQVYEQYF. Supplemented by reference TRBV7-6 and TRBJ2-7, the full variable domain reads GAGVSQSPRYKVTKRGQDVALRCDPISGHVSLYWYRQALGQGPEFLTYFNYEAQQDKSGLPNDRFSAERPEGSISTLTIQRTEQRDSAMYRCASSPEPGQVYEQYFGPGTRLTVT.

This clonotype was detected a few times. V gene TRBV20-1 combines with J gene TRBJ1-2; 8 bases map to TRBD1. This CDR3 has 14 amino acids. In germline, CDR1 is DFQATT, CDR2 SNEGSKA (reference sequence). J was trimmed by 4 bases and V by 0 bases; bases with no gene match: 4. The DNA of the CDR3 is TGCAGTGCTAGAGATGTGGACAGGGTCTATGGCTACACCTTC. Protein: CSARDVDRVYGYTF.

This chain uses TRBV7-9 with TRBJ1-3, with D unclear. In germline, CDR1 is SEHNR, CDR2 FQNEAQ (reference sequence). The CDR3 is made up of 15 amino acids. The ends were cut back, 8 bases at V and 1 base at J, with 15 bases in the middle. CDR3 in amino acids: CASGWAGSSGNTIYF. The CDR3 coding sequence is TGTGCCAGCGGTTGGGCCGGTAGTTCTGGAAACACCATATATTTT.

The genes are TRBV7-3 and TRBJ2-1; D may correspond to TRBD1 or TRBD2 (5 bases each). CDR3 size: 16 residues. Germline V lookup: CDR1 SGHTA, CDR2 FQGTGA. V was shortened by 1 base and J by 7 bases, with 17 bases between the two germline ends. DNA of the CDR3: TGTGCCAGCAGCTTAATGGGGCTCGGGGTGAGGAATGAGCAGTTCTTC. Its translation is CASSLMGLGVRNEQFF.

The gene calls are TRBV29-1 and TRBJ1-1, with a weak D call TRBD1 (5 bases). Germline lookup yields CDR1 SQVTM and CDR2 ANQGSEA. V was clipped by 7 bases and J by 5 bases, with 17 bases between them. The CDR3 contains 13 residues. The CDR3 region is CSGRGTERTEAFF. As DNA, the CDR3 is TGCAGCGGCCGGGGCACCGAACGGACTGAAGCTTTCTTT.

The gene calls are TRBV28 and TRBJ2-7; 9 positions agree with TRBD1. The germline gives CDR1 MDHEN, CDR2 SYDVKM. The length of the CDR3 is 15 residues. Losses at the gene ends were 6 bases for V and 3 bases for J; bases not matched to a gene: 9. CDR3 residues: CASSTRDRAFYEQYF. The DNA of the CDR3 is TGTGCCAGCAGCACAAGGGACAGGGCCTTCTACGAGCAGTACTTC.

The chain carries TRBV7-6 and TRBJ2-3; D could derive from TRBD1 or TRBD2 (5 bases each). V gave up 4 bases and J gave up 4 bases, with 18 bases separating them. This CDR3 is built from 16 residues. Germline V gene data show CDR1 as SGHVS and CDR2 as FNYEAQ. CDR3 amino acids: CASSSRVSSGPDTQYF. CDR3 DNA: TGTGCCAGCAGCTCCCGGGTCAGTTCGGGGCCAGATACGCAGTATTTT. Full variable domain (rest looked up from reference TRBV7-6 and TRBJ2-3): GAGVSQSPRYKVTKRGQDVALRCDPISGHVSLYWYRQALGQGPEFLTYFNYEAQQDKSGLPNDRFSAERPEGSISTLTIQRTEQRDSAMYRCASSSRVSSGPDTQYFGPGTRLTVL.

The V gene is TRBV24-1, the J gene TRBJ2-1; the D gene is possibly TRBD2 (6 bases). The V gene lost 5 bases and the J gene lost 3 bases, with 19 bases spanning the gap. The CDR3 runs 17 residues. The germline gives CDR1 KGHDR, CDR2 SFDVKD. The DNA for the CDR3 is TGTGCCACCAGTGTAAATCGACCGGGAGTAGTCTACAATGAGCAGTTCTTC. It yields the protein CATSVNRPGVVYNEQFF.

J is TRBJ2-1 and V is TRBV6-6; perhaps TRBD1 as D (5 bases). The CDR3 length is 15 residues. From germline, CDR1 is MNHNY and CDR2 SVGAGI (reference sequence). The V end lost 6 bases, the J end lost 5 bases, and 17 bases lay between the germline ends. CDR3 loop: CASRGIGAGNNEQFF. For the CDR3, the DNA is TGTGCCAGCAGGGGCATCGGTGCAGGGAACAATGAGCAGTTCTTC.

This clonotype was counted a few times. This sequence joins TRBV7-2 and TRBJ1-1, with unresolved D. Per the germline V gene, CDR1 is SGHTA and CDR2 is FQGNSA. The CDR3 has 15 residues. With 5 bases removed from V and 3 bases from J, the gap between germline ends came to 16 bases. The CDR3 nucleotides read TGTGCCAGCAGCAAGCCCGATTATAGGGACACTGAAGCTTTCTTT. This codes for CASSKPDYRDTEAFF.

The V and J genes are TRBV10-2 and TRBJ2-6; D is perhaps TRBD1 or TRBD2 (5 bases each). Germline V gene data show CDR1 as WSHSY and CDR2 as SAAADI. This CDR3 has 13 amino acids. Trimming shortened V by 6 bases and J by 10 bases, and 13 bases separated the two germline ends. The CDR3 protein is CASSHGTQNVLTF. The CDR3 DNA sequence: TGCGCCAGCAGCCACGGGACCCAGAACGTCCTGACTTTC.

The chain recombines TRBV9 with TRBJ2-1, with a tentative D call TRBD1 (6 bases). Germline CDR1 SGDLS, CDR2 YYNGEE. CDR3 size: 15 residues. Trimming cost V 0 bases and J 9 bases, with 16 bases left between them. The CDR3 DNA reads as TGTGCCAGCAGCGTAGGGACCCACCCCAGGGGTGAGCAGTTCTTC. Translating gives CASSVGTHPRGEQFF.

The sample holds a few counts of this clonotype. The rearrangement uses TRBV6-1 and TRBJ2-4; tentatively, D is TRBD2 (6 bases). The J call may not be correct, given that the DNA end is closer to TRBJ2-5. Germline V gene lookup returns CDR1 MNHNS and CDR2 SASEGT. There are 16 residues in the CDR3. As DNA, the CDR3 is TGTGACCAGACCGGGAGAGTTTTGATGAGTGAAGAGACCCAGTACTTC. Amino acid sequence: CDQTGRVLMSEETQYF.

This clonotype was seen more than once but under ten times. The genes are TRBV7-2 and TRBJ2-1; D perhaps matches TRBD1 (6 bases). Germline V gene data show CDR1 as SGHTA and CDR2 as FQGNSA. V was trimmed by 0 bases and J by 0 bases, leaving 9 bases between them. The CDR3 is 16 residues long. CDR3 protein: CASSLAGATSYNEQFF. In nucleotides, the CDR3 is TGTGCCAGCAGCTTAGCGGGGGCGACCTCCTACAATGAGCAGTTCTTC.

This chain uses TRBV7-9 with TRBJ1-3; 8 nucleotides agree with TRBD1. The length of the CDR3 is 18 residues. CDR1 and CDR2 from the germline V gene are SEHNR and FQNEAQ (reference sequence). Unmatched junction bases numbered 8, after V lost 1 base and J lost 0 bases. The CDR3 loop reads CASSLGSGQAFSGNTIYF. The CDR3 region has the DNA TGTGCCAGCAGCTTAGGGTCGGGACAGGCCTTCTCTGGAAACACCATATATTTT.

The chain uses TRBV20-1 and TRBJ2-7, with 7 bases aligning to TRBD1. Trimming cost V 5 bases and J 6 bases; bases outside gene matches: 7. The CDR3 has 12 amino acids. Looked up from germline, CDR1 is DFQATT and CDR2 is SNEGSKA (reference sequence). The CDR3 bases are TGCAGTGCTTGGGGACAGTTTCCCGAGCAGTACTTC. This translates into CSAWGQFPEQYF.

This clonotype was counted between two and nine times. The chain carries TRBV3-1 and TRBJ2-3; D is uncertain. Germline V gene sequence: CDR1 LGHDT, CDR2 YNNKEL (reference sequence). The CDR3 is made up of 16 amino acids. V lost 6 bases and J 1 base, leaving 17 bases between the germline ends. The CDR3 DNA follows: TGTGCCAGCAGTCCAGCCCACCGGGTGGGCACAGATACGCAGTATTTT. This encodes CASSPAHRVGTDTQYF.

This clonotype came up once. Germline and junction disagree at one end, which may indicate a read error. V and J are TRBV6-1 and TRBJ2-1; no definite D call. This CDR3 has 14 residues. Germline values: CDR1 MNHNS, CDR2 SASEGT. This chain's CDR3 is CVSSSSLEYNEQFF. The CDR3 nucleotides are TGTGTCAGCAGCTCCTCTTTAGAATACAATGAGCAGTTCTTC.

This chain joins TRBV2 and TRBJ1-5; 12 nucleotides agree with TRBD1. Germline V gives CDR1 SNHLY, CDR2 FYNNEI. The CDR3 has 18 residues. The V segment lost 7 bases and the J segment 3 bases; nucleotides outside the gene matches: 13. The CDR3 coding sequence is TGTGCCAGCACCGGGACAGGGGGCCGCACATTCAACAATCAGCCCCAGCATTTT. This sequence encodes CASTGTGGRTFNNQPQHF.

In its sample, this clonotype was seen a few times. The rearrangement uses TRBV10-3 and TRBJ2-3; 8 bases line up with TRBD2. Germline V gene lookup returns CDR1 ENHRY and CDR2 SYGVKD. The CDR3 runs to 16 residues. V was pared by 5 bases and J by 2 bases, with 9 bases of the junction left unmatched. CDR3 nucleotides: TGTGCCATCAGTTACGGGGGGGCCACTACCACAGATACGCAGTATTTT. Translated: CAISYGGATTTDTQYF.